This TCR beta chain was found in a study of shared clonotypes between healthy human individuals (dated by TCRdb to about 2020). Notes on the research overall: The cohort included three men and a couple of women between 18 and 49 years of age. Per donor, three plates each were used for CD4 naive and CD4 memory, two for CD8 naive, and one for CD8 memory. The study deeply sequenced blood TCR repertoires of about five healthy adults to estimate repertoire size and the extent of clonotype sharing between individuals. To increase sequencing depth and limit assay-specific biases, TCR repertoire library preparation and sequencing were carried out by different laboratories using diverse techniques. Per donor, leukapheresis produced somewhere between about 0.94 and 10 billion PBMCs. What the research found in general, with its limitations: Naive subsets generally had larger estimated clonotype richness than memory subsets. Because the study included a small number of donors, the genetic and exposure-history diversity represented was limited. Incomplete sequencing was indicated by rarefaction of sorted-subset datasets, despite the large sequencing depth. Pairwise subsampling led to the expectation that sequencing depth would affect the degree of clonotype sharing among donors. Sharing across a few donors was observed for roughly 5% of naive CD4, 3% to 4% of naive CD8, around 2.5% of memory CD4, and about 0.4% of memory CD8 clonotypes. Higher generation probabilities were observed for clonotypes shared by all four sorted-subset donors than for non-shared clonotypes. Only blood was sampled, and tissue TCR repertoires likely differ from those in blood.

Concerning this clone: Which antigen it targets is not known. No much larger clone exists at a distance of one base, and base qualities are not known.

TCR CDR3 regions were amplified from genomic DNA by multiplex PCR using the deep immunoSEQ assay. Extracted genomic DNA from each cell subset was distributed evenly across all wells of several immunoSEQ 96-well plates, and each plate was treated as a replicate. For sorted subsets, about 210 ng of genomic DNA, equivalent to tens of thousands of T cell genomes, went into each replicate PCR. Purified libraries were measured with a Qubit 3.0 fluorometer, size-checked on a Bioanalyzer 2100, and measured again with the KAPA Library Quantification kit. A separate single-read 150-cycle Illumina NextSeq 550 flow cell was used to sequence each immunoSEQ 96-well plate. The authors' pipeline ran thus. Because only junctional sequences without quality scores were contained in the immunoSEQ output, filtering matching that applied to full-length reads could not be performed. To assign V/J genes and CDR3, sequences were annotated using PyIR, a Python wrapper for IgBLAST v1.9, with IMGT germline references. Reads with weak V/J assignments (E-value above 1e-6), missing CDR3, stop codons, out-of-frame junctions, or ambiguous translated residues were removed. V3J clonotypes were defined by identical inferred V gene, J gene, and CDR3 amino acid sequence. Percentage overlap between repertoires was computed as shared unique clonotypes divided by the size of the smaller repertoire. Repertoire richness was assessed with RTK rarefaction, the Chao1 estimator, and Recon v2.1 estimates of unobserved clonotypes. Generation probabilities for all TCRbeta clonotypes obtained by the gDNA method from a few donors were computed using OLGA. Held by TCRdb, this immuneACCESS table contains in-frame sequences only and omits some clones. Under half of the omission traces to an unresolved V gene where checked; the cause of the rest is unknown. V and J calls and clone size come straight from that table; D and trimming were deduced from the DNA. The sample table lists fewer than 850,000 clones, about 96% of them with a count of one. The ten most abundant clones make up under 0.3% of the sample.

CD8 naive samples were obtained by positive selection for CCR7 among CD45RO-negative cells, yielding a CD45RA+CCR7+ population from which TemRA cells were excluded. Donors were healthy HIV-negative adults with no recently reported acute infections or vaccinations. Every donor was a Caucasian adult residing in Nashville, Tennessee, USA. Blood was obtained by leukapheresis, after which PBMCs were separated by Ficoll-Histopaque density gradient centrifugation and cryopreserved in liquid nitrogen vapor phase. Analytical flow cytometry was used to check the purity and quantity of each magnetically sorted T cell population. From each sorted fraction, genomic DNA was isolated and quantified by UV absorbance on a Nanodrop 2000c. Clipping removes 1 base from V and 6 bases from J, with 12 as the unmatched junction base count. According to the germline V gene (reference sequence), CDR1 reads SGHNT and CDR2 reads YYREEE. The CDR3 sequence holds 16 residues, the cysteine and phenylalanine included. This entry keeps only the CDR3 DNA: 48 bases, framed from base 1.

The TCR sequence derives from a young man in good health. Material: naive CD8+ T cells sorted from blood. This sample's cell subset or site label indicates: CD45RA+CCR7+. The sequence links TRBV5-4 to TRBJ1-2; TRBD1 lines up with 7 middle nucleotides. The CDR3 sequence is CASSLQSTGTADGYTF. The base sequence is TGTGCCAGCAGCTTGCAGTCCACCGGGACAGCGGATGGCTACACCTTC.